This T cell receptor beta chain was recovered during a study of blood T cell repertoires in COVID-19. Per the germline V gene, CDR1 is SGHAT and CDR2 is FQNNGV. The CDR3 covers 15 residues. V was clipped by 4 bases and J by 4 bases; unmatched bases: 7. Those enrolled, adults aged about 18 to 89 years, came from under 25 US areas. Participants had their cohort set by participant-reported clinical history. Sequencing was performed with immunoSEQ multiplex PCR; in TCRdb, only in-frame clones are kept and a portion is missing. Of around 78,000 clones in the sample, approximately 90% were seen once. This TCR came from a woman between 50 and 59 years old with acute COVID-19. V is TRBV11-2 and J is TRBJ2-1, with 7 bases aligning to TRBD2. The sample taken for sequencing was PBMCs or T cells enriched from blood (not recorded which). The CDR3 reads CASSSEAGNYNEQFF. The CDR3 bases are TGTGCCAGCAGCTCAGAAGCGGGAAATTACAATGAGCAGTTCTTC.